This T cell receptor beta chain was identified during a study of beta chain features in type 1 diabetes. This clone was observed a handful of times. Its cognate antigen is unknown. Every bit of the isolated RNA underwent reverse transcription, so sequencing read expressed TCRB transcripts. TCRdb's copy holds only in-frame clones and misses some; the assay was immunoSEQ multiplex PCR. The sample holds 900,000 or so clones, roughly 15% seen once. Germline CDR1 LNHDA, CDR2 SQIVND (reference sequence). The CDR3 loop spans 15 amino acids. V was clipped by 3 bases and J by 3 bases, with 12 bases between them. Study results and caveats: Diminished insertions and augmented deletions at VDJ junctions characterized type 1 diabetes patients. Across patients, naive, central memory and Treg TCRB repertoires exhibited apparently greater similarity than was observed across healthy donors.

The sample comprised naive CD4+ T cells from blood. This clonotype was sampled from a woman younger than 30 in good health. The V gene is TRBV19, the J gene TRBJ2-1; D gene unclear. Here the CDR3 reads CASSMMRIDYNEQFF. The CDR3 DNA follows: TGTGCCAGTAGTATGATGCGGATTGACTACAATGAGCAGTTCTTC.